This TCR beta chain originates from a study of human T cells and chemical hapten exposure. The time point is: patch test 2, 6 weeks after DPC sensitization. The treatment: therapeutic diphenylcyclopropenone sensitization with weekly scalp DPC. This clonotype was counted many times. In germline, CDR1 is LNHNV, CDR2 YYDKDF (reference sequence). The CDR3 has 16 amino acids. V gave up 0 bases and J gave up 1 base, with 13 bases separating them. TCRdb reprocessed the RACE reads via MiXCR and lists one record per CDR3 protein. The table has roughly 54,000 distinct CDR3 sequences, over 9.5% seen once. Material: whole blood, obtained in connection with sensitization to the hapten diphenylcyclopropenone (DPC). The V and J genes are TRBV15 and TRBJ2-7; D remains ambiguous. The sequence was obtained from a woman in her forties or fifties with alopecia areata. Some clones in this sample may be carry-over from other donors' samples. The CDR3 reads CATSRDPNIVSYEQYF. The CDR3 DNA sequence: TGTGCCACCAGCAGAGATCCGAACATAGTTTCCTACGAGCAGTACTTC.